What follows describes a single T cell receptor beta chain. Assay: immunoSEQ multiplex PCR; the TCRdb copy retains only in-frame clones and omits some. Of 90,000 to 110,000 clones listed, 85% to 90% are singletons. The sample is drawn from a study of cytomegalovirus exposure and HLA in healthy donors. The clonotype comes from a young woman in good health and CMV-seropositive. The sequencing sample was made of PBMCs.

CDR3 loop: CASSLGGGGREKLFF. DNA of the CDR3: TGTGCCAGCAGCTTGGGAGGCGGGGGGCGTGAAAAACTGTTTTTT. This rearrangement joins TRBV5-4 to TRBJ1-4; the D gene is possibly TRBD1 (6 bases). Germline CDR1 is SGHNT and CDR2 is YYREEE (reference sequence). V lost 0 bases and J 7 bases, leaving 13 bases between the germline ends. The CDR3 has 15 amino acids.